This T cell receptor beta chain emerged from a study of T-cell reconstitution after alpha-beta-depleted transplantation in children. Broader study findings: In patients about two months after transplant, alpha-beta T cells reportedly arose from several hundred expanded graft clones. Diversity of TCRbeta at day 60 was high in some patients, arising from surviving recipient T cells and thymic progenitors. From newly produced T cells came most of the T-cell counts and diversity one year after transplant.

Trimming took 3 bases from V and 4 from J; bases not matched to a gene: 8. The CDR3 extends over 15 amino acids. CDR1 is DFQATT, CDR2 SNEGSKA, per germline (reference sequence). Unique molecular identifiers were built into the TCRbeta library. MiXCR was run by TCRdb on the PCR reads, yielding one entry per CDR3 protein. This sample has fewer than 550,000 distinct CDR3 sequences, with about an eighth found just once. Of note for this clonotype: What it recognizes is unknown.

The TCR comes from a female patient younger than 10 who had a stem cell transplant for aplastic anemia, so the T cells may come from the graft donor. V is TRBV20-1 and J is TRBJ1-2; TRBD1 matches at 10 bases. The sequencing used PBMCs, mostly from graft donor cells, collected 180 days after TCRalphabeta/CD19-depleted stem cell transplant. In nucleotides, the CDR3 is TGCAGTGCTAGCGGGCTGACAGGGGGCCCCTATGGCTACACCTTC. This gives the protein CSASGLTGGPYGYTF.